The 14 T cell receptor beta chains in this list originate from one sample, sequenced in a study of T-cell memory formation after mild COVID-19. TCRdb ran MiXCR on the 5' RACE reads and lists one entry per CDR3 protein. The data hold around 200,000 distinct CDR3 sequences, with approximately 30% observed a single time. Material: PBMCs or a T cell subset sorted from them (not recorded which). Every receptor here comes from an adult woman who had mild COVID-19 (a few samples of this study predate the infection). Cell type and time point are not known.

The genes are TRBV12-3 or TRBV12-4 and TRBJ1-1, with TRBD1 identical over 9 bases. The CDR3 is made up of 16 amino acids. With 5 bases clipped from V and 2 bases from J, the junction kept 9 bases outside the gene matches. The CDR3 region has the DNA TGTGCCAGCAGTGATCCGGGACAGGGCGCCAACACTGAAGCTTTCTTT. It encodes CASSDPGQGANTEAFF.

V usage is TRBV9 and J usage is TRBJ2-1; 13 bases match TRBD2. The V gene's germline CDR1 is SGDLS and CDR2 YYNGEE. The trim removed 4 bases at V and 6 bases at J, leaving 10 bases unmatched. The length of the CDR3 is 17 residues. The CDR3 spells CASSPRTSGRRGNEQFF. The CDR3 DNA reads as TGTGCCAGCAGCCCCCGGACTAGCGGGAGAAGGGGCAATGAGCAGTTCTTC. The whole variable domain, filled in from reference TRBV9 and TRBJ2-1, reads DSGVTQTPKHLITATGQRVTLRCSPRSGDLSVYWYQQSLDQGLQFLIQYYNGEERAKGNILERFSAQQFPDLHSELNLSSLELGDSALYFCASSPRTSGRRGNEQFFGPGTRLTVL.

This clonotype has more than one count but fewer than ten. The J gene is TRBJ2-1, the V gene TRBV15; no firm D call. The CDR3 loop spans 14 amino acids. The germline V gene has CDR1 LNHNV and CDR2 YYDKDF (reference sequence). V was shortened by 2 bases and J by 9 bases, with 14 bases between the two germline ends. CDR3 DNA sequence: TGTGCCACCAGCAGAATTCCCATCGGGCGTGAGCAGTTCTTC. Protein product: CATSRIPIGREQFF.

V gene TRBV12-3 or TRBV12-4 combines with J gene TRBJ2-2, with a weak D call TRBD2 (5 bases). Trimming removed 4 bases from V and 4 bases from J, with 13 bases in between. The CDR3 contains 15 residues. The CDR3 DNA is TGTGCCAGCAGTTCAGTCACCGGGGTCACCGGGGAGCTGTTTTTT. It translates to CASSSVTGVTGELFF.

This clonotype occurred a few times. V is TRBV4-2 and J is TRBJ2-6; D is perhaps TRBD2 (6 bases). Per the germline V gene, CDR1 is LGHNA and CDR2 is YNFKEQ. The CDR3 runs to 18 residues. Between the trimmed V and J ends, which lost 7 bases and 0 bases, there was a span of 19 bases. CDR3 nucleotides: TGTGCCAGCAAAGATGGGGGAGGCCAAGTCTCTGGGGCCAACGTCCTGACTTTC. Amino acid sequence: CASKDGGGQVSGANVLTF.

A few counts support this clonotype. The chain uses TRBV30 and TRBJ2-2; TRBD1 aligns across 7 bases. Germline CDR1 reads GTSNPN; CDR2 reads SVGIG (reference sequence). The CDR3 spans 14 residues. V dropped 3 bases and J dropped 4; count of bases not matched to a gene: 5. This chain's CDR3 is CAWSPTGFTGELFF. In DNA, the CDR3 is TGTGCCTGGAGCCCGACAGGGTTCACCGGGGAGCTGTTTTTT. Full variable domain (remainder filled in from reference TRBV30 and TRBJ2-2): SQTIHQWPATLVQPVGSPLSLECTVEGTSNPNLYWYRQAAGRGLQLLFYSVGIGQISSEVPQNLSASRPQDRQFILSSKKLLLSDSGFYLCAWSPTGFTGELFFGEGSRLTVL.

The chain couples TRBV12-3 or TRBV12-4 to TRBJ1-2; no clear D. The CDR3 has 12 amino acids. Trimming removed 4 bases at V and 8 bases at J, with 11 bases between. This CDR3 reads CASSSAIRGYTF. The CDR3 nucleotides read TGTGCCAGCAGTTCGGCCATCCGGGGCTACACCTTC.

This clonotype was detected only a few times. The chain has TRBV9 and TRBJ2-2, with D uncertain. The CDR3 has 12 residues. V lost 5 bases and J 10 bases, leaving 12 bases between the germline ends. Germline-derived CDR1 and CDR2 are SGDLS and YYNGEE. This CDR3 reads CASSRNEMELFF. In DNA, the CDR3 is TGTGCCAGCAGTCGAAATGAGATGGAGCTGTTTTTT.

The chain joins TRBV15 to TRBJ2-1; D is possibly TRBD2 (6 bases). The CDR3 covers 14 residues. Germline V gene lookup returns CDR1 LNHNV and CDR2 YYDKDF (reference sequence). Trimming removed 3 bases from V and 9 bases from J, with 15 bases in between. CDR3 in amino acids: CATSREGSPGEQFF. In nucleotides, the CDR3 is TGTGCCACCAGCAGGGAGGGCAGCCCCGGTGAGCAGTTCTTC.

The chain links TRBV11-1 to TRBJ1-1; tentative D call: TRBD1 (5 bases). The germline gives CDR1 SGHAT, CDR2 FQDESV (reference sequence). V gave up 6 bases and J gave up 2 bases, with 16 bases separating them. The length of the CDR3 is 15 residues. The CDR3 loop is CASRPFGGDNTEAFF. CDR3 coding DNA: TGTGCCAGCAGACCCTTTGGAGGGGACAACACTGAAGCTTTCTTT.

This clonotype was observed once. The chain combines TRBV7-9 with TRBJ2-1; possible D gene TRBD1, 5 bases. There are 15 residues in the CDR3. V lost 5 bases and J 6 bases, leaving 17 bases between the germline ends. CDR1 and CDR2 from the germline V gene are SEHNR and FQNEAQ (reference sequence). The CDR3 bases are TGTGCCAGCAGCACCAACGGCAGGGTGACCAATGAGCAGTTCTTC. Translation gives CASSTNGRVTNEQFF. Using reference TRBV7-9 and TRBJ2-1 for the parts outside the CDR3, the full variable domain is DTGVSQNPRHKITKRGQNVTFRCDPISEHNRLYWYRQTLGQGPEFLTYFQNEAQLEKSRLLSDRFSAERPKGSFSTLEIQRTEQGDSAMYLCASSTNGRVTNEQFFGPGTRLTVL.

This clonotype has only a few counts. The DNA for the CDR3 is TGCGCCAGCAGCCAAGACGGGGGGCTGCTTGGCTACACCTTC. It specifies CASSQDGGLLGYTF. V is TRBV4-1 and J is TRBJ1-2, with a tentative D call TRBD1 (6 bases). Germline V gives CDR1 MGHRA, CDR2 YSYEKL. The V gene lost 0 bases and the J gene lost 7 bases, with 12 bases spanning the gap. The CDR3 consists of 14 residues.

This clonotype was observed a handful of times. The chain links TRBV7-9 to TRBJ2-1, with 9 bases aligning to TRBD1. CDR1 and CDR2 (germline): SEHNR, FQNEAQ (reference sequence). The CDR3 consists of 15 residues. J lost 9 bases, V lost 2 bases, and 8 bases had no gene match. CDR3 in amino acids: CASSLRDRDYLEQFF. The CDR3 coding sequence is TGTGCCAGCAGCTTACGGGACAGGGATTATCTTGAGCAGTTCTTC.

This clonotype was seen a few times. In nucleotides, the CDR3 is TGTGCCACCAGAACGGGACTAGCGGGGATGGATGAGCAGTTCTTC. Translated: CATRTGLAGMDEQFF. This chain uses TRBV15 with TRBJ2-1; TRBD2 agrees at 13 bases. CDR1 is LNHNV and CDR2 is YYDKDF in the germline V gene (reference sequence). This CDR3 is built from 15 residues. V was pared by 6 bases and J by 8 bases, with 7 bases of the junction left unmatched.